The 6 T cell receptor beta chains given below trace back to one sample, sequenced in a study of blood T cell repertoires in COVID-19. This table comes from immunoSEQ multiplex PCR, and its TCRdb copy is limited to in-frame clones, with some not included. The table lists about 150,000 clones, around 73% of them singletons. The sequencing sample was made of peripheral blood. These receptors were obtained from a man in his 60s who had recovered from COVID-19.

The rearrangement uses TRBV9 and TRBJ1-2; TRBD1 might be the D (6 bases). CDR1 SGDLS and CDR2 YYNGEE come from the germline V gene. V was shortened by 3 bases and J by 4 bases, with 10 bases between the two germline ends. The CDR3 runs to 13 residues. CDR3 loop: CASSDPTGYGYTF. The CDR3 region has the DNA TGTGCCAGCAGCGACCCGACAGGCTATGGCTACACCTTC.

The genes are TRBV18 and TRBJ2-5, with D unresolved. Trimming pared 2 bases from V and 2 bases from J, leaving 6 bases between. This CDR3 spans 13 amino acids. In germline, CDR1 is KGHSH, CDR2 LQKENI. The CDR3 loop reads CASSPAGQETQYF. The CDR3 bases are TGTGCCAGCTCACCAGCAGGACAAGAGACCCAGTACTTC.

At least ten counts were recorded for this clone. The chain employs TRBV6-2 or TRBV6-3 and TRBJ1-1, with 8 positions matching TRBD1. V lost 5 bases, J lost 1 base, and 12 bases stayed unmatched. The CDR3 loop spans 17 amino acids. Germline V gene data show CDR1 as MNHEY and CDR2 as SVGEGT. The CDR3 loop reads CASSETGVGLQNTEAFF. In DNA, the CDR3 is TGTGCCAGCAGTGAGACAGGGGTCGGCTTGCAGAACACTGAAGCTTTCTTT.

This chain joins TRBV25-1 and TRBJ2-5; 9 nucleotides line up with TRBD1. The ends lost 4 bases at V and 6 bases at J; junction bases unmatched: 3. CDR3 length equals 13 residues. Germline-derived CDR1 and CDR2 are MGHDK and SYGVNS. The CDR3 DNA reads TGTGCCAGCAGTGCAGGGACAGGGCAGACCCAGTACTTC. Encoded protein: CASSAGTGQTQYF.

This CDR3 is CASSLEGTGFYEQYF. The CDR3 bases are TGCGCCAGCAGCTTGGAAGGGACAGGGTTCTACGAGCAGTACTTC. The chain employs TRBV5-1 and TRBJ2-7, with TRBD1 matching over 9 bases. Germline trimming cut 0 bases from V and 3 bases from J; bases unmatched to any gene: 4. Germline V lookup: CDR1 SGHRS, CDR2 YFSETQ. This CDR3 has 15 residues. Based on the CDR3 plus reference TRBV5-1 and TRBJ2-7, the full variable domain is KAGVTQTPRYLIKTRGQQVTLSCSPISGHRSVSWYQQTPGQGLQFLFEYFSETQRNKGNFPGRFSGRQFSNSRSEMNVSTLELGDSALYLCASSLEGTGFYEQYFGPGTRLTVT.

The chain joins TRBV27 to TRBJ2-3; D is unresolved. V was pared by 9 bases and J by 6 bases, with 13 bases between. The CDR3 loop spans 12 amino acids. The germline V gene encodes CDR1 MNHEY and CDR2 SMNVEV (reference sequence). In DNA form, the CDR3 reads TGTGCCAGTTCTTTGGGCTGGGATACGCAGTATTTT. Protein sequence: CASSLGWDTQYF.